These 13 T cell receptor beta chains came from one sample sequenced in a study of blood T cell repertoires in COVID-19. Only in-frame clones appear in the TCRdb table, and some are missing; sequencing was by immunoSEQ multiplex PCR. The table lists fewer than 200,000 clones, around four fifths of them singletons, with around a fifth in the top ten. Source material: peripheral blood. The receptors shown here come from a woman aged 80 or older with acute or convalescent COVID-19.

This clone came up a few times. The sample carries other DNA sequences with the same CDR3. The gene calls are TRBV7-2 and TRBJ2-1; D is undetermined. The CDR3 spans 15 residues. CDR1 and CDR2 from the germline V gene are SGHTA and FQGNSA. The V gene lost 1 base and the J gene lost 0 bases, with 7 bases spanning the gap. This CDR3 reads CASSLVADSYNEQFF. In DNA, the CDR3 is TGTGCCAGCAGCTTAGTAGCAGACTCCTACAATGAGCAGTTCTTC.

This chain joins TRBV10-1 and TRBJ1-2; tentatively, D is TRBD1 (5 bases). V dropped 10 bases and J dropped 3 bases, with 27 bases sitting between them. The germline gives CDR1 WNHNN, CDR2 SYGVQD (reference sequence). The CDR3 has 17 amino acids. The CDR3 DNA reads TGCGCCAATCCCAGGGTAGGGCCAAAGGGTAGAGACTATGGCTACACCTTC. Amino acid sequence: CANPRVGPKGRDYGYTF.

The chain uses TRBV5-1 and TRBJ2-2, with D possibly TRBD2 on 5 matching bases. V gave up 2 bases and J gave up 5 bases, with 10 bases separating them. Germline V gene sequence: CDR1 SGHRS, CDR2 YFSETQ. This CDR3 is built from 14 residues. This chain's CDR3 is CASSLAGNTGELFF. DNA of the CDR3: TGCGCCAGCAGCTTAGCCGGGAATACCGGGGAGCTGTTTTTT.

This chain connects TRBV18 to TRBJ2-7, with unresolved D. Trimming shortened V by 3 bases and J by 0 bases, and 9 bases separated the two germline ends. This CDR3 comprises 14 residues. Germline CDR1 is KGHSH and CDR2 is LQKENI. The CDR3 here is CASSPIASSYEQYF. The CDR3 nucleotides read TGTGCCAGCTCACCCATTGCCAGCTCCTACGAGCAGTACTTC.

The chain is built from TRBV11-2 and TRBJ2-1; a possible D gene is TRBD2 (6 bases). Trimming cost V 1 base and J 4 bases, with 14 bases left between them. This CDR3 is 16 amino acids long. Germline V gene sequence: CDR1 SGHAT, CDR2 FQNNGV. The CDR3 loop reads CASSLGASAHYNEQFF. The CDR3 DNA reads TGTGCCAGCAGCTTAGGGGCTAGCGCCCATTACAATGAGCAGTTCTTC. Combining the CDR3 with reference TRBV11-2 and TRBJ2-1 gives the whole variable domain EAGVAQSPRYKIIEKRQSVAFWCNPISGHATLYWYQQILGQGPKLLIQFQNNGVVDDSQLPKDRFSAERLKGVDSTLKIQPAKLEDSAVYLCASSLGASAHYNEQFFGPGTRLTVL.

The chain carries TRBV18 and TRBJ2-7; 7 bases are a match to TRBD1. The CDR3 runs to 15 residues. The germline V gene encodes CDR1 KGHSH and CDR2 LQKENI. V shed 6 bases and J 3 bases; nucleotides not matched to a gene: 11. CDR3 nucleotides: TGTGCCAGCTCTCGGCCGGGGACAGAAGGCTACGAGCAGTACTTC. Amino acid sequence: CASSRPGTEGYEQYF.

The chain links TRBV5-1 to TRBJ2-7; 9 nucleotides agree with TRBD1. The J segment lost 6 bases and the V segment lost 0 bases, leaving 13 bases of the junction unmatched. Germline V gene sequence: CDR1 SGHRS, CDR2 YFSETQ. This CDR3 region has 17 residues. CDR3 bases: TGCGCCAGCAGCTTGGCCCCCGATGGGACAGGGTTACTCGAGCAGTACTTC. Translation gives CASSLAPDGTGLLEQYF. Using reference TRBV5-1 and TRBJ2-7 for the parts outside the CDR3, the full variable domain is KAGVTQTPRYLIKTRGQQVTLSCSPISGHRSVSWYQQTPGQGLQFLFEYFSETQRNKGNFPGRFSGRQFSNSRSEMNVSTLELGDSALYLCASSLAPDGTGLLEQYFGPGTRLTVT.

The chain links TRBV19 to TRBJ2-1, with D uncertain. Germline V gives CDR1 LNHDA, CDR2 SQIVND (reference sequence). The CDR3 extends over 14 amino acids. Trimming removed 3 bases from V and 6 bases from J, with 12 bases in between. The CDR3 region is CASSMVQASNEQFF. The CDR3 DNA reads TGTGCCAGTAGTATGGTGCAGGCTTCCAATGAGCAGTTCTTC.

The chain links TRBV28 to TRBJ2-1; D call uncertain. The CDR3 is made up of 11 amino acids. Trimming removed 8 bases from V and 8 bases from J, with 10 bases in between. Germline assignment: CDR1 MDHEN and CDR2 SYDVKM. The CDR3: CASGDRHEQFF. Written as DNA, the CDR3 is TGTGCCAGCGGAGATCGCCATGAGCAGTTCTTC.

CDR3 residues: CASSSRTGINSSGANVLTF. In DNA form, the CDR3 reads TGTGCCAGCAGCTCGCGGACAGGGATAAATAGCTCTGGGGCCAACGTCCTGACTTTC. The V and J genes are TRBV11-2 and TRBJ2-6, with 8 bases lining up with TRBD1. After removal of 4 bases from V and 0 bases from J, the junction contained 11 bases not matched to a gene. Germline CDR1 is SGHAT and CDR2 is FQNNGV. The CDR3 has 19 amino acids.

This chain links TRBV11-2 with TRBJ1-3; D remains unclear. Germline V lookup: CDR1 SGHAT, CDR2 FQNNGV. The CDR3 is made up of 15 amino acids. The germline V and J ends were trimmed by 1 base and 1 base, with 8 bases remaining between them. The CDR3 loop reads CASSLVGGSGNTIYF. The CDR3, as DNA: TGTGCCAGCAGCTTAGTAGGCGGTTCTGGAAACACCATATATTTT.

This chain joins TRBV6-5 and TRBJ2-4; 8 bases fit TRBD2. There are 15 residues in the CDR3. V lost 5 bases and J lost 3; bases outside the gene matches: 6. Germline V gene sequence: CDR1 MNHEY, CDR2 SVGAGI. Here the CDR3 DNA reads TGTGCCAGCAGTCCGAGCGGGAGCGGCAAAAACATTCAGTACTTC. Translated, it gives CASSPSGSGKNIQYF.

The chain employs TRBV2 and TRBJ1-2; the D is unclear. Trimming shortened V by 2 bases and J by 9 bases, and 13 bases separated the two germline ends. The CDR3 has 13 amino acids. Germline lookup yields CDR1 SNHLY and CDR2 FYNNEI. The CDR3 spells CASSETEGRRYTF. The CDR3 DNA is TGTGCCAGCAGTGAAACAGAGGGCCGTCGCTACACCTTC.